Presented here are 25 T cell receptor beta chains from one specimen sequenced in a study of blood T cell repertoires in COVID-19. Sequencing was performed with immunoSEQ multiplex PCR; in TCRdb, only in-frame clones are kept and a portion is missing. The sample contains under 40,000 clones, approximately 82% of which appear only once. The sequencing input was peripheral blood. These receptors all come from a woman aged 60 to 75 with acute or convalescent COVID-19.

The V and J genes are TRBV11-2 and TRBJ1-6, with TRBD1 matching over 7 bases. Per germline, CDR1 SGHAT and CDR2 FQNNGV. There are 15 residues in the CDR3. V dropped 3 bases and J dropped 7; count of bases not matched to a gene: 6. This CDR3 reads CASSFIRTGNSPLHF. The CDR3 DNA follows: TGTGCCAGCAGCTTTATAAGGACAGGAAATTCACCCCTCCACTTT. The full variable domain, its missing parts supplied by reference TRBV11-2 and TRBJ1-6, is EAGVAQSPRYKIIEKRQSVAFWCNPISGHATLYWYQQILGQGPKLLIQFQNNGVVDDSQLPKDRFSAERLKGVDSTLKIQPAKLEDSAVYLCASSFIRTGNSPLHFGNGTRLTVT.

This rearrangement joins TRBV6-1 to TRBJ1-1; perhaps TRBD1 as D (5 bases). CDR1 and CDR2 from the germline V gene are MNHNS and SASEGT. The ends were cut back, 4 bases at V and 1 base at J, with 16 bases in the middle. The CDR3 has 16 residues. CDR3 coding DNA: TGTGCCAGCAGTGTTCCCCCTTGGAGGGGGAACACTGAAGCTTTCTTT. Protein product: CASSVPPWRGNTEAFF.

The rearrangement uses TRBV7-8 and TRBJ2-3, with 13 bases matching TRBD2. The CDR3 consists of 15 residues. Germline V gene lookup returns CDR1 SGHVS and CDR2 FQNEAQ. V dropped 8 bases and J dropped 2; count of bases not matched to a gene: 4. CDR3 sequence reads: CASGGLAGTTDTQYF. CDR3 DNA sequence: TGTGCCAGCGGGGGACTAGCGGGGACCACAGATACGCAGTATTTT.

This clone was counted only a few times. CDR3 sequence: CASSLGQGGNQPQHF. In DNA, the CDR3 is TGTGCCAGCAGCTTGGGACAGGGAGGCAATCAGCCCCAGCATTTT. The chain couples TRBV3-1 (or the pseudogene TRBV3-2) to TRBJ1-5; 9 bases agree with TRBD1. The CDR3 is made up of 15 amino acids. Germline V lookup: CDR1 LGHDT, CDR2 YNNKEL (reference sequence). V was pared by 5 bases and J by 2 bases, with 4 bases of the junction left unmatched.

Only a few counts were recorded for this clone. Here the CDR3 reads CASSDLRGGATGELFF. CDR3 nucleotide sequence: TGTGCCAGCAGCGATCTCCGAGGGGGCGCGACCGGGGAGCTGTTTTTT. The chain uses TRBV9 and TRBJ2-2, with 7 bases identical to TRBD1. This CDR3 is 16 amino acids long. After removal of 3 bases from V and 5 bases from J, the junction contained 10 bases not matched to a gene. CDR1 and CDR2 (germline): SGDLS, YYNGEE. The full variable domain, with the rest looked up from reference TRBV9 and TRBJ2-2, is DSGVTQTPKHLITATGQRVTLRCSPRSGDLSVYWYQQSLDQGLQFLIQYYNGEERAKGNILERFSAQQFPDLHSELNLSSLELGDSALYFCASSDLRGGATGELFFGEGSRLTVL.

This chain links TRBV7-8 with TRBJ2-3; 11 nucleotides line up with TRBD2. This CDR3 has 15 amino acids. With 3 bases clipped from V and 4 bases from J, the junction kept 3 bases outside the gene matches. CDR1 and CDR2 (germline): SGHVS, FQNEAQ. DNA for the CDR3: TGTGCCAGCAGCTTTCTAGCGGGGGGAGCAGATACGCAGTATTTT. This codes for CASSFLAGGADTQYF.

This clone was seen just once. The rearrangement joins TRBV11-3 to TRBJ1-6; maybe TRBD1 (6 bases). Germline CDR1 is SGHNT and CDR2 is YENEEA. Trimming cost V 5 bases and J 7 bases, with 12 bases left between them. The CDR3 totals 14 residues. This CDR3 is CASSPSGANSPLHF. CDR3 bases: TGTGCCAGCAGCCCTTCAGGGGCCAATTCACCCCTCCACTTT.

The gene calls are TRBV6-1 and TRBJ1-5; 10 nucleotides match TRBD1. The V gene's germline CDR1 is MNHNS and CDR2 SASEGT. The J segment lost 6 bases and the V segment lost 3 bases, leaving 2 bases of the junction unmatched. The CDR3 loop spans 14 amino acids. Written as DNA, the CDR3 is TGTGCCAGCAGTGAGGGGGACAGGGGTCAGCCCCAGCATTTT. It is translated as CASSEGDRGQPQHF.

This clone was found once. The chain recombines TRBV28 with TRBJ1-6, with 7 positions matching TRBD1. Germline V CDR1 and CDR2: MDHEN, SYDVKM. CDR3 length equals 13 residues. Trimming removed 8 bases from V and 13 bases from J; junction bases left unmatched: 11. The CDR3 region is CASGRDSSSPLHF. The CDR3 nucleotides read TGTGCCAGCGGAAGGGACAGCAGTTCTCCCCTCCACTTT.

The chain couples TRBV3-1 (or the pseudogene TRBV3-2) to TRBJ2-5, with D unclear. V dropped 0 bases and J dropped 3 bases, with 5 bases sitting between them. Per germline, CDR1 LGHDT and CDR2 YNNKEL (reference sequence). The CDR3 loop spans 13 amino acids. Written as DNA, the CDR3 is TGTGCCAGCAGCCAAGAGCTAGAAGAGACCCAGTACTTC. Protein sequence: CASSQELEETQYF.

V is TRBV11-2 and J is TRBJ2-5; TRBD1 is a possible D gene (5 bases). Looked up from germline, CDR1 is SGHAT and CDR2 is FQNNGV. The CDR3 has 15 amino acids. Trimming removed 4 bases from V and 0 bases from J, with 12 bases in between. CDR3 protein: CASSSLDTYQETQYF. The DNA of the CDR3 is TGTGCCAGCAGCTCCCTGGACACTTACCAAGAGACCCAGTACTTC.

This chain links TRBV21-1 with TRBJ2-3; TRBD1, as called in the table, went unchecked against the DNA. TRBV21-1 is a pseudogene. The CDR3 is 17 residues long. The CDR3 sequence: CASSKEFGRVSTDTQYF. CDR3 sequence (DNA): TGTGCCAGCAGCAAAGAATTCGGCAGGGTTTCCACAGATACGCAGTATTTT.

This sequence joins TRBV30 and TRBJ1-2, with 8 bases matching TRBD1. V lost 0 bases, J lost 5 bases, and 5 bases stayed unmatched. CDR3 size: 14 residues. Germline lookup yields CDR1 GTSNPN and CDR2 SVGIG (reference sequence). The CDR3 protein is CAWSVQGGWYGYTF. In DNA, the CDR3 is TGTGCCTGGAGTGTACAGGGGGGGTGGTATGGCTACACCTTC. The whole variable domain, remainder taken from reference TRBV30 and TRBJ1-2, is SQTIHQWPATLVQPVGSPLSLECTVEGTSNPNLYWYRQAAGRGLQLLFYSVGIGQISSEVPQNLSASRPQDRQFILSSKKLLLSDSGFYLCAWSVQGGWYGYTFGSGTRLTVV.

V is TRBV6-1 and J is TRBJ2-1, with 7 bases aligning to TRBD2. With V trimmed by 3 bases and J by 0 bases, 8 bases remained unmatched. From germline, CDR1 is MNHNS and CDR2 SASEGT. The CDR3 totals 17 residues. Written as DNA, the CDR3 is TGTGCCAGCAGTGAGGGAAGCGGGGCCATCTCCTACAATGAGCAGTTCTTC. This codes for CASSEGSGAISYNEQFF.

The CDR3 DNA reads TGTGCCAGCAGCGGCATCGGGGGGGTACAAGAGACCCAGTACTTC. As protein: CASSGIGGVQETQYF. This chain links TRBV9 with TRBJ2-5; 8 nucleotides line up with TRBD2. After removal of 3 bases from V and 2 bases from J, the junction contained 6 bases not matched to a gene. There are 15 residues in the CDR3. Per germline, CDR1 SGDLS and CDR2 YYNGEE.

The chain employs TRBV18 and TRBJ1-6; TRBD1 aligns across 8 bases. Germline V gene sequence: CDR1 KGHSH, CDR2 LQKENI. This CDR3 has 15 residues. Trimming removed 0 bases from V and 10 bases from J; junction bases left unmatched: 5. In DNA, the CDR3 is TGTGCCAGCTCACCACCGGGACAGGCGGGCTCACCCCTCCACTTT. It yields the protein CASSPPGQAGSPLHF.

This chain links TRBV6-2 or TRBV6-3 with TRBJ1-2; TRBD1 aligns across 7 bases. V lost 4 bases and J lost 4; bases outside the gene matches: 12. The CDR3 is 16 amino acids. Germline-derived CDR1 and CDR2 are MNHEY and SVGEGT. CDR3 in DNA: TGTGCCAGCAGTTTCATCCGGGACAGTTTATCCTATGGCTACACCTTC. It translates to CASSFIRDSLSYGYTF.

Comments on this clone: This may stem from a read error, because a much larger clone lies one nucleotide away. The sample holds other DNA sequences that translate to the same CDR3. V is TRBV11-3 and J is TRBJ1-1; D remains unclear. The length of the CDR3 is 13 residues. CDR1 is SGHNT, CDR2 YENEEA, per germline. The germline V and J ends were trimmed by 9 bases and 4 bases, with 15 bases remaining between them. CDR3 bases: TGTGCCAGTAGCCTCACGACTGGCACTGAAGCTTTCTTT. This gives the protein CASSLTTGTEAFF. The variable domain in full, completed from reference TRBV11-3 and TRBJ1-1, reads EAGVVQSPRYKIIEKKQPVAFWCNPISGHNTLYWYLQNLGQGPELLIRYENEEAVDDSQLPKDRFSAERLKGVDSTLKIQPAELGDSAVYLCASSLTTGTEAFFGQGTRLTVV.

The chain has TRBV5-1 and TRBJ1-3, with a possible D match to TRBD1 (6 bases). Germline V gene lookup returns CDR1 SGHRS and CDR2 YFSETQ. V was cut by 4 bases and J by 0 bases, with 14 bases left in between. This CDR3 is built from 16 residues. CDR3 amino acids: CASSPPGTSSGNTIYF. The CDR3 nucleotides are TGCGCCAGCAGCCCACCGGGGACATCCTCTGGAAACACCATATATTTT.

The V and J genes are TRBV6-5 and TRBJ1-5; 9 positions agree with TRBD1. This CDR3 has 13 residues. The J segment lost 5 bases and the V segment lost 4 bases, leaving 0 bases of the junction unmatched. Germline values: CDR1 MNHEY, CDR2 SVGAGI. The CDR3 is CASSWTGDQPQHF. The CDR3 region has the DNA TGTGCCAGCAGTTGGACAGGGGATCAGCCCCAGCATTTT.

This chain joins TRBV7-3 and TRBJ1-1, with TRBD1 as a possible D gene (5 bases). The CDR3 consists of 14 residues. Germline V gives CDR1 SGHTA, CDR2 FQGTGA. The V end lost 6 bases, the J end lost 8 bases, and 19 bases lay between the germline ends. The CDR3, as DNA: TGTGCCAGCAGTGGTACAACAGGATTTGGGGAAGCTTTCTTT. This sequence encodes CASSGTTGFGEAFF.

The V gene is TRBV2, the J gene TRBJ2-1; D not certain. The germline V gene has CDR1 SNHLY and CDR2 FYNNEI. The CDR3 runs to 13 residues. Trimming took 3 bases from V and 4 from J, leaving 7 bases between them. The DNA of the CDR3 is TGTGCCAGCAGTGAGAACAGTTACAATGAGCAGTTCTTC. It encodes CASSENSYNEQFF.

V is TRBV19 and J is TRBJ2-3; 12 nucleotides match TRBD2. CDR3 length: 16 amino acids. Germline CDR1 reads LNHDA; CDR2 reads SQIVND (reference sequence). With 6 bases clipped from V and 2 bases from J, the junction kept 6 bases outside the gene matches. The CDR3, as DNA: TGTGCCAGTAGCCCCCTAGCGGGGGGGCTCACAGATACGCAGTATTTT. This gives the protein CASSPLAGGLTDTQYF.

The chain combines TRBV9 with TRBJ1-1, with 9 positions matching TRBD1. CDR1 is SGDLS and CDR2 is YYNGEE in the germline V gene. V dropped 3 bases and J dropped 4; count of bases not matched to a gene: 13. The CDR3 sequence is 17 residues long. CDR3 in amino acids: CASSGGTGKTRGTEAFF. CDR3 nucleotide sequence: TGTGCCAGCAGCGGAGGGACAGGGAAAACGAGGGGCACTGAAGCTTTCTTT.

This clone has only one observation. The rearrangement links TRBV11-2 to TRBJ2-2; D remains ambiguous. This CDR3 has 13 amino acids. Trimming cost V 8 bases and J 6 bases, with 13 bases left between them. Germline V gives CDR1 SGHAT, CDR2 FQNNGV. The CDR3 coding sequence is TGTGCCAGCGGATCACTAATGGCCGGGGAGCTGTTTTTT. It translates to CASGSLMAGELFF.